This T cell receptor (beta chain) was captured in a study of response to subunit inactivated influenza vaccine. Each CDR3 protein is one row after TCRdb ran MiXCR on the RT-PCR reads. The sample has about 780,000 distinct CDR3 sequences, around 18% seen once; the top ten hold roughly a tenth. The CDR3 has 14 residues. V lost 2 bases, J lost 3 bases, and 11 bases lay in between. The germline V gene has CDR1 SNHLY and CDR2 FYNNEI. This TCR was recovered from a man aged 50-60 years who received an inactivated influenza vaccine. The chain links TRBV2 to TRBJ2-7; D is undetermined. Sample: PBMCs from blood, taken 5 days after vaccination. CDR3: CASSERQAFYEQYF. CDR3 DNA: TGTGCCAGCAGTGAAAGGCAGGCATTCTACGAGCAGTACTTC.